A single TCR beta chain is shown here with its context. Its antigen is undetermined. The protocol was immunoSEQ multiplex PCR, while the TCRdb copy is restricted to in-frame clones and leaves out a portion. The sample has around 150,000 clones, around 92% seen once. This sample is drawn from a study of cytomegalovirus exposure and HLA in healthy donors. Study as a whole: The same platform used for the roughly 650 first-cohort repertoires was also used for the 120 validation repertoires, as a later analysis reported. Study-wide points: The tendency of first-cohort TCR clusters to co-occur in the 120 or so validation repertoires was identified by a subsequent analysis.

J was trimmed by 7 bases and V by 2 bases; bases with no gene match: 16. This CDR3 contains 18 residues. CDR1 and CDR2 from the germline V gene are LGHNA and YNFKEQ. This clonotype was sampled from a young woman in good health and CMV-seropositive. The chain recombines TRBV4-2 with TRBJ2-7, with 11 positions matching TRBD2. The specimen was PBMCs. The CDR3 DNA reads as TGTGCCAGCAGCCAAACCGGGGGACTAGCGGAGCCGGGAGGGGAGCAGTACTTC. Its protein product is CASSQTGGLAEPGGEQYF.